The 2 T cell receptor beta chains below come from one sample, sequenced in a study of T-cell memory formation after mild COVID-19. One entry per CDR3 protein results from TCRdb running MiXCR on the 5' RACE reads. The table shows 150,000 or so distinct CDR3 sequences, with around 13% occurring only once. Sequencing was done on a sample of PBMCs or a T cell subset sorted from them (not recorded which). The receptors stem from an adult woman who had mild COVID-19 (a few samples of this study predate the infection). Cell type and time point are not known.

Only a few counts were recorded for this clonotype. The chain recombines TRBV27 with TRBJ2-1, with a tentative D call TRBD2 (6 bases). The CDR3 runs to 15 residues. The V gene lost 8 bases and the J gene lost 4 bases, with 18 bases spanning the gap. Germline assignment: CDR1 MNHEY and CDR2 SMNVEV (reference sequence). The CDR3 region is CASGDGTLSYNEQFF. The CDR3 DNA is TGTGCCAGCGGTGATGGGACTCTCTCATACAATGAGCAGTTCTTC.

This clonotype was picked up many times. The chain joins TRBV24-1 to TRBJ2-3; the D gene is possibly TRBD1 (6 bases). CDR3 length: 14 amino acids. Between the trimmed V and J ends, which lost 5 bases and 2 bases, there was a span of 10 bases. CDR1 and CDR2 (germline): KGHDR, SFDVKD. CDR3 residues: CATSGDRNTDTQYF. CDR3 DNA sequence: TGTGCCACCAGTGGTGACAGGAACACAGATACGCAGTATTTT.